Included here is one TCR beta chain sequence, with context. The antigen is unknown. The entry originates in a study of identical twins. Template switching, a step in the protocol, added a universal primer site, and cDNA carried unique molecular identifiers. Each CDR3 protein is one row after TCRdb ran MiXCR on the 5' RACE reads. The top ten clones hold more than 0.5% of a sample with 500,000 or so distinct CDR3 sequences, over 12% of them seen once. Points from the study as a whole: Fewer insertions were carried by abundant cord blood beta clonotypes, but none was seen in memory repertoires.

Losses at the gene ends were 1 base for V and 4 bases for J; bases not matched to a gene: 6. From germline, CDR1 is MNHEY and CDR2 SMNVEV (reference sequence). CDR3 length: 15 amino acids. The same specimen was also included in a second study, on yellow fever vaccine responses in identical twins.

The sample was CD4+ T cells sorted from blood. The source of this sequence is a woman under 30 in good health. V gene TRBV27 combines with J gene TRBJ2-7; the match to TRBD1 covers 8 bases. The CDR3 reads CASSLLGQVMYEQYF. DNA for the CDR3: TGTGCCAGCAGTTTATTGGGACAGGTCATGTACGAGCAGTACTTC.